What follows are 19 T cell receptor beta chains derived from one specimen sequenced in a study of blood T cell repertoires in COVID-19. The protocol was immunoSEQ multiplex PCR, while the TCRdb copy is restricted to in-frame clones and leaves out a portion. The sample has roughly 60,000 clones; approximately 86% are singletons. The sequencing input was peripheral blood. The receptors were gathered from a human donor with active COVID-19. The donor label of this sample is uncertain.

The CDR3 protein is CATSEATATDTQYF. The CDR3 bases are TGTGCCACCAGTGAAGCGACAGCCACAGATACGCAGTATTTT. V and J are TRBV24-1 and TRBJ2-3, with D possibly being TRBD1 (5 bases). The germline V and J ends were trimmed by 4 bases and 2 bases, with 9 bases remaining between them. CDR1 KGHDR and CDR2 SFDVKD come from the germline V gene. The CDR3 has 14 amino acids.

This sequence joins TRBV27 and TRBJ2-7; D is ambiguous. The CDR3 spans 16 residues. Trimming shortened V by 5 bases and J by 4 bases, and 21 bases separated the two germline ends. Per the germline V gene, CDR1 is MNHEY and CDR2 is SMNVEV (reference sequence). CDR3 amino acids: CASSQDSGPVWYEQYF. DNA for the CDR3: TGTGCCAGCAGTCAAGACTCGGGTCCGGTGTGGTACGAGCAGTACTTC.

J is TRBJ1-1 and V is TRBV7-8, with a weak D call TRBD1 (6 bases). CDR1 is SGHVS, CDR2 FQNEAQ, per germline. The CDR3 sequence is 13 residues long. Trimming took off 3 bases at V and 1 base at J, with 6 bases between the two ends. The CDR3 DNA reads as TGTGCCAGCAGCTTGGACAGGAACACTGAAGCTTTCTTT. Protein sequence: CASSLDRNTEAFF.

The gene calls are TRBV19 and TRBJ1-1; D is unresolved. Between the trimmed V and J ends, which lost 6 bases and 0 bases, there was a span of 14 bases. The CDR3 contains 15 residues. Germline loops: CDR1 LNHDA, CDR2 SQIVND (reference sequence). The CDR3 is CASRMNGKLNTEAFF. The CDR3 coding sequence is TGTGCCAGTAGAATGAACGGGAAACTGAACACTGAAGCTTTCTTT.

The rearrangement uses TRBV7-2 and TRBJ2-3, with TRBD2 matching over 8 bases. Germline V gene data show CDR1 as SGHTA and CDR2 as FQGNSA. This CDR3 is 15 amino acids long. The ends lost 2 bases at V and 3 bases at J; junction bases unmatched: 4. This CDR3 is CASSLFRGGTDTQYF. For the CDR3, the DNA is TGTGCCAGCAGCTTATTCCGGGGGGGGACAGATACGCAGTATTTT.

Only a few counts were recorded for this clone. This chain links TRBV28 with TRBJ1-6, with unresolved D. CDR1 is MDHEN and CDR2 is SYDVKM in the germline V gene. The V gene lost 6 bases and the J gene lost 10 bases, with 13 bases spanning the gap. This CDR3 spans 13 amino acids. The CDR3 spells CASRGGLGSPLHF. CDR3 DNA sequence: TGTGCCAGCAGGGGAGGCCTGGGGTCACCCCTCCACTTT. The whole variable domain, remainder taken from reference TRBV28 and TRBJ1-6, is DVKVTQSSRYLVKRTGEKVFLECVQDMDHENMFWYRQDPGLGLRLIYFSYDVKMKEKGDIPEGYSVSREKKERFSLILESASTNQTSMYLCASRGGLGSPLHFGNGTRLTVT.

This clone was found once. The rearrangement links TRBV5-4 to TRBJ2-7, with 9 nucleotides matching TRBD2. V lost 4 bases and J lost 7; bases outside the gene matches: 6. The V gene's germline CDR1 is SGHNT and CDR2 YYREEE (reference sequence). The CDR3 has 13 residues. CDR3 protein: CASSLRGGDEQYF. The CDR3 DNA reads TGTGCCAGCAGCCTGCGCGGGGGGGATGAGCAGTACTTC. The variable domain in full, completed from reference TRBV5-4 and TRBJ2-7, reads ETGVTQSPTHLIKTRGQQVTLRCSSQSGHNTVSWYQQALGQGPQFIFQYYREEENGRGNFPPRFSGLQFPNYSSELNVNALELDDSALYLCASSLRGGDEQYFGPGTRLTVT.

J is TRBJ1-6 and V is TRBV18; D not resolved. CDR3 length: 15 residues. Germline V CDR1 and CDR2: KGHSH, LQKENI. Trimming cost V 5 bases and J 7 bases, with 15 bases left between them. The CDR3 nucleotides read TGTGCCAGCTCAACGTTAGAGGGAAAAAATTCACCCCTCCACTTT. Its translation is CASSTLEGKNSPLHF.

This clone appeared once. This sequence joins TRBV2 and TRBJ1-1; TRBD1 agrees at 8 bases. V lost 6 bases and J lost 1; bases outside the gene matches: 4. Per germline, CDR1 SNHLY and CDR2 FYNNEI. This CDR3 has 14 residues. For the CDR3, the DNA is TGTGCCAGCAGCTACAGGGGGAGGAACACTGAAGCTTTCTTT. It encodes CASSYRGRNTEAFF.

The chain carries TRBV2 and TRBJ1-3, with TRBD1 matching over 11 bases. The V segment lost 10 bases and the J segment 2 bases; nucleotides outside the gene matches: 7. The CDR3 consists of 15 residues. From germline, CDR1 is SNHLY and CDR2 FYNNEI. The CDR3: CATGQGARTGNTIYF. The CDR3 bases are TGTGCCACCGGACAGGGGGCGCGTACTGGAAACACCATATATTTT.

This clone is a singleton in its sample. This chain uses TRBV6-2 or TRBV6-3 with TRBJ2-3; no firm D call. Germline V gives CDR1 MNHEY, CDR2 SVGEGT. V lost 2 bases, J lost 1 base, and 10 bases lay in between. The CDR3 is 15 residues long. The chain's CDR3 is CASSYVKLGTDTQYF. As DNA, the CDR3 is TGTGCCAGCAGTTACGTCAAGTTAGGCACAGATACGCAGTATTTT.

V and J are TRBV6-6 and TRBJ2-1, with 11 bases identical to TRBD1. CDR1 MNHNY and CDR2 SVGAGI come from the germline V gene (reference sequence). The trim removed 2 bases at V and 8 bases at J, leaving 5 bases unmatched. The CDR3 covers 15 residues. In DNA form, the CDR3 reads TGTGCCAGCAGTTACAGGACAGGGGGCTCTGATGAGCAGTTCTTC. Its translation is CASSYRTGGSDEQFF.

V gene TRBV2 combines with J gene TRBJ2-6; D call uncertain. Germline V gene data show CDR1 as SNHLY and CDR2 as FYNNEI. The V end lost 5 bases, the J end lost 2 bases, and 10 bases lay between the germline ends. CDR3 length: 15 amino acids. The CDR3 DNA reads as TGTGCCAGCAGTACGAGCGCTACTGGGGCCAACGTCCTGACTTTC. Translated, it gives CASSTSATGANVLTF.

Regarding this clone: Other DNA sequences in this specimen translate into the identical CDR3. This rearrangement joins TRBV5-4 to TRBJ1-2; 7 positions match TRBD1. CDR1 and CDR2 from the germline V gene are SGHNT and YYREEE (reference sequence). Trimming cost V 4 bases and J 2 bases; bases outside gene matches: 5. CDR3 size: 14 residues. The CDR3 nucleotides are TGTGCCAGCAGCCCAAGGGGACAGAACTATGGCTACACCTTC. Its translation is CASSPRGQNYGYTF.

The CDR3 DNA sequence: TGTGCCAGCAGCCCCCGACGGGGGGGGTACACCGGGGAGCTGTTTTTT. It translates to CASSPRRGGYTGELFF. The chain carries TRBV7-2 and TRBJ2-2, with 8 bases identical to TRBD2. The junction had 8 bases not matched to a gene; V was cut back by 5 bases and J by 3 bases. The CDR3 is 16 amino acids. Germline V gene sequence: CDR1 SGHTA, CDR2 FQGNSA.

V is TRBV5-6 and J is TRBJ1-1, with a weak D call TRBD1 (5 bases). V lost 0 bases, J lost 5 bases, and 14 bases lay in between. The CDR3 totals 15 residues. The V gene's germline CDR1 is SGHDT and CDR2 YYEEEE. The DNA of the CDR3 is TGTGCCAGCAGCTTGGGCGGGGTTGGGGGGACTGAAGCTTTCTTT. Translating gives CASSLGGVGGTEAFF.

This chain connects TRBV15 to TRBJ2-5, with a possible D match to TRBD1 (5 bases). Germline V CDR1 and CDR2: LNHNV, YYDKDF (reference sequence). With 2 bases removed from V and 0 bases from J, the gap between germline ends came to 25 bases. The CDR3 runs 20 residues. CDR3 sequence reads: CATSRSPGRFDSTYQETQYF. The CDR3 nucleotides are TGTGCCACCAGCAGATCACCGGGCCGGTTCGACAGTACCTACCAAGAGACCCAGTACTTC.

The gene calls are TRBV21-1 and TRBJ2-1; the table's D call, TRBD2, has no DNA check behind it. TRBV21-1 is a pseudogene segment. The CDR3 runs to 19 residues. Written as DNA, the CDR3 is TGTGCCAGCAGCATGTGGGAGACGGGAGGGCCGTTCAAGAACAATGAGCAGTTCTTC. It codes for CASSMWETGGPFKNNEQFF.

The chain carries TRBV10-3 and TRBJ2-2; 12 bases map to TRBD2. Unmatched junction bases numbered 3, after V lost 3 bases and J lost 1 base. This CDR3 has 17 amino acids. Germline-derived CDR1 and CDR2 are ENHRY and SYGVKD. The CDR3 loop reads CAISDLGLAGNTGELFF. In DNA, the CDR3 is TGTGCCATCAGTGATCTGGGACTAGCGGGGAACACCGGGGAGCTGTTTTTT.